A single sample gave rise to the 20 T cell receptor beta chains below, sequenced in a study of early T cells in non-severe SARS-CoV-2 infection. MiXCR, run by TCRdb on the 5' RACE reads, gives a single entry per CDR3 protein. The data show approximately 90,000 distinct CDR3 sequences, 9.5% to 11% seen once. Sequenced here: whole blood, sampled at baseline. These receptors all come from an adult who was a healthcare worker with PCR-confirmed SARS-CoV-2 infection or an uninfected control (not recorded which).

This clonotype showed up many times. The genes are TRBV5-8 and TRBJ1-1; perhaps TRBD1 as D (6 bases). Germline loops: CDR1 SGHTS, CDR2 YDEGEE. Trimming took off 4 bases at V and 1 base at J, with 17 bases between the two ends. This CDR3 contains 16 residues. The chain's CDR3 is CASSGRQARSNTEAFF. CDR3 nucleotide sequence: TGTGCCAGCAGCGGGAGACAGGCCCGTTCGAACACTGAAGCTTTCTTT. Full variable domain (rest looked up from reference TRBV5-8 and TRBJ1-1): EAGVTQSPTHLIKTRGQQATLRCSPISGHTSVYWYQQALGLGLQFLLWYDEGEERNRGNFPPRFSGRQFPNYSSELNVNALELEDSALYLCASSGRQARSNTEAFFGQGTRLTVV.

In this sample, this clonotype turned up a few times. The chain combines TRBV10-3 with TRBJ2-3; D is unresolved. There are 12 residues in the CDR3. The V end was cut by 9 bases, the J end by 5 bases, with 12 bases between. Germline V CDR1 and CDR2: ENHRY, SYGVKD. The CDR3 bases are TGTGCCATTTCCAGCCTTGAAGATACGCAGTATTTT. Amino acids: CAISSLEDTQYF.

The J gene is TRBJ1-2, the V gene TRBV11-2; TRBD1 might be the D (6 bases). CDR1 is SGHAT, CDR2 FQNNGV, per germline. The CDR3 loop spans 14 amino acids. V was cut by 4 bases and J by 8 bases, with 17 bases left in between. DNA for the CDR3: TGTGCCAGCAGCTCCGAACTACAGGGTCGCGGCTACACCTTC. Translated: CASSSELQGRGYTF.

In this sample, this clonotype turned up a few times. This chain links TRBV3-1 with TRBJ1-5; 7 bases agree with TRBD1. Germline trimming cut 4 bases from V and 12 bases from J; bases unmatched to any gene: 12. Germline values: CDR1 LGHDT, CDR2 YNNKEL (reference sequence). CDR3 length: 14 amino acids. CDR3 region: CASSLGQWQTLQHF. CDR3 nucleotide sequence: TGTGCCAGCAGCCTGGGACAGTGGCAGACACTCCAGCATTTT.

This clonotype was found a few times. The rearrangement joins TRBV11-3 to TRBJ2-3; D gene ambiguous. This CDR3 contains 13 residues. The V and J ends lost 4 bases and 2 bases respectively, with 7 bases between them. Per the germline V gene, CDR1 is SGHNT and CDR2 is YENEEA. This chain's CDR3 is CASSSQYTDTQYF. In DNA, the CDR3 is TGTGCCAGCAGCTCACAGTACACAGATACGCAGTATTTT.

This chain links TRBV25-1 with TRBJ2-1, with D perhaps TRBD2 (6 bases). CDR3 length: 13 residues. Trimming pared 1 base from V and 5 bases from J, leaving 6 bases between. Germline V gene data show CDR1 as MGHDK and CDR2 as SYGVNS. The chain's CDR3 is CASSESGDNEQFF. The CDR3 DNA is TGTGCCAGCAGTGAATCGGGGGACAATGAGCAGTTCTTC.

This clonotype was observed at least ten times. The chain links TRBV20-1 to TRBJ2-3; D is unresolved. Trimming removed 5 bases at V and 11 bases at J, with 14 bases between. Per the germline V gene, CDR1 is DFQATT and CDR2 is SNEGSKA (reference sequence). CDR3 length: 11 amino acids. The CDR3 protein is CSALLPVRQYF. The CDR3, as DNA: TGCAGTGCTCTTCTACCCGTGAGGCAGTATTTT.

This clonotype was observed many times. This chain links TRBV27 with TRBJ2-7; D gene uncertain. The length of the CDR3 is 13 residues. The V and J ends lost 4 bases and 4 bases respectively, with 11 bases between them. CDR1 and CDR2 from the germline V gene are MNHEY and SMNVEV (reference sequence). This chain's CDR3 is CASSYGSDYEQYF. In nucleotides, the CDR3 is TGTGCCAGCAGTTACGGGTCCGATTACGAGCAGTACTTC.

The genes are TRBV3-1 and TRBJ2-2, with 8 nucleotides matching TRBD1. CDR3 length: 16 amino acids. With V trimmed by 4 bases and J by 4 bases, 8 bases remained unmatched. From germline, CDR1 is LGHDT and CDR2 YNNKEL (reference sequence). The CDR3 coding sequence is TGTGCCAGCAGCCTAAGACAGGGGAGCCGCACCGGGGAGCTGTTTTTT. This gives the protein CASSLRQGSRTGELFF.

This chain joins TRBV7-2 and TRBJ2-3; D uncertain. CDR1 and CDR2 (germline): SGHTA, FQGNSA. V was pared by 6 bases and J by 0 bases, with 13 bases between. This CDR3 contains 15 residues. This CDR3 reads CASRPAPYSTDTQYF. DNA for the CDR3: TGTGCCAGCAGGCCTGCGCCTTATAGCACAGATACGCAGTATTTT.

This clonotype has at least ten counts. This chain's CDR3 is CSARDREEANYGYTF. The DNA of the CDR3 is TGCAGTGCTAGAGACCGAGAGGAGGCGAACTATGGCTACACCTTC. The chain recombines TRBV20-1 with TRBJ1-2, with unresolved D. Trimming took 0 bases from V and 2 from J, leaving 13 bases between them. The CDR3 spans 15 residues. CDR1 and CDR2 (germline): DFQATT, SNEGSKA (reference sequence).

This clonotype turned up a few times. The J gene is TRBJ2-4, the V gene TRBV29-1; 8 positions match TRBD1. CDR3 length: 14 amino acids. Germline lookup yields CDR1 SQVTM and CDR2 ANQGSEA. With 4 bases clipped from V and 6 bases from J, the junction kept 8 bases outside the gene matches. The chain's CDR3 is CSVGETGVTNIQYF. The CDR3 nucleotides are TGCAGCGTTGGGGAGACAGGGGTTACAAACATTCAGTACTTC.

The CDR3 DNA is TGTGCCAGTAGTATGGTGGGCCGGATTGATGAGCAGTTCTTC. Amino acid sequence: CASSMVGRIDEQFF. The chain has TRBV19 and TRBJ2-1; D call uncertain. The CDR3 runs to 14 residues. Germline CDR1 is LNHDA and CDR2 is SQIVND (reference sequence). The ends were cut back, 3 bases at V and 8 bases at J, with 14 bases in the middle.

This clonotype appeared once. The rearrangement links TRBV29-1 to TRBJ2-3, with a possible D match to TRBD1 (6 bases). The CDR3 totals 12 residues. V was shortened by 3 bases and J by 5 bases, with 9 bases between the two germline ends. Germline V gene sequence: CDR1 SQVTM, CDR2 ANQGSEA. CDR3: CSVDLQGDTQYF. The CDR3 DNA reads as TGCAGCGTTGATCTACAGGGAGATACGCAGTATTTT.

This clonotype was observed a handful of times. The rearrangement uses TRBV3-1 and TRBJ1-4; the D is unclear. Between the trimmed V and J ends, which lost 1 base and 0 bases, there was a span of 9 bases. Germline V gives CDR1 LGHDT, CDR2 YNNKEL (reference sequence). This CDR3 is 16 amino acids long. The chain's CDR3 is CASSQVMEPTNEKLFF. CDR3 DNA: TGTGCCAGCAGCCAAGTGATGGAGCCAACTAATGAAAAACTGTTTTTT.

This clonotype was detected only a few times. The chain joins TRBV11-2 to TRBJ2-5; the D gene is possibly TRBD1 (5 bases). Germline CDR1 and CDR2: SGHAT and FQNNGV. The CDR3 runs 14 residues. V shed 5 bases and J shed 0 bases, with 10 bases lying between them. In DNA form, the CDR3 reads TGTGCCAGCAGCCTTGGCAGGGACCAAGAGACCCAGTACTTC. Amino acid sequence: CASSLGRDQETQYF.

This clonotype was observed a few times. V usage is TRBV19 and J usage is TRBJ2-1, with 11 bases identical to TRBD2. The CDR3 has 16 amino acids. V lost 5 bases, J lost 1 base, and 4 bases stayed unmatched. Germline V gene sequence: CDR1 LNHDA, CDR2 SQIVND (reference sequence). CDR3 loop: CASSPTSGGSYNEQFF. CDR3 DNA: TGTGCCAGTAGTCCCACTAGCGGGGGATCCTACAATGAGCAGTTCTTC. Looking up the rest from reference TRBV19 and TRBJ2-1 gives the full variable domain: DGGITQSPKYLFRKEGQNVTLSCEQNLNHDAMYWYRQDPGQGLRLIYYSQIVNDFQKGDIAEGYSVSREKKESFPLTVTSAQKNPTAFYLCASSPTSGGSYNEQFFGPGTRLTVL.

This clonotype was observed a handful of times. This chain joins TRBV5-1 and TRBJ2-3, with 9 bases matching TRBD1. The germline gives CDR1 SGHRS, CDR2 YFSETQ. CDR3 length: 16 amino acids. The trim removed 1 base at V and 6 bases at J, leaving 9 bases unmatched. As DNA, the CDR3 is TGCGCCAGCAGCTTGACAGGGGGCGCCTCCTCCGATACGCAGTATTTT. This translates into CASSLTGGASSDTQYF.

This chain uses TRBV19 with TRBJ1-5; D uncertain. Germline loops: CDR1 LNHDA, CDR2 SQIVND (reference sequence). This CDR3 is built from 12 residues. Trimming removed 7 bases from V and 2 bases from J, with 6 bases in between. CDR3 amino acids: CASNLGNQPQHF. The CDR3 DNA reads TGTGCCAGTAATTTGGGCAATCAGCCCCAGCATTTT.

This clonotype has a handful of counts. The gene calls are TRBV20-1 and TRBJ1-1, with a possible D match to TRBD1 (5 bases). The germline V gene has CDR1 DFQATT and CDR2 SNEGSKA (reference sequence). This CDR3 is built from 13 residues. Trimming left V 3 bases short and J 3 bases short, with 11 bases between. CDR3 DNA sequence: TGCAGTGCTAGCCAGACAGCCTACACTGAAGCTTTCTTT. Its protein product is CSASQTAYTEAFF.